One sample yielded the 19 T cell receptor beta chains listed below, sequenced in a study of cytomegalovirus exposure and HLA in healthy donors. Use of 60 Vbeta and 13 Jbeta primers characterized the PCR. The assay was immunoSEQ multiplex PCR, and TCRdb's table has in-frame clones only and misses some. The table lists about 200,000 clones, 9.5% to 15% of them singletons. Input material: PBMCs. These receptors were taken from a man aged 50 to 59 in good health and CMV-seropositive.

This chain links TRBV7-2 with TRBJ1-4; D is perhaps TRBD1 (6 bases). Trimming took 5 bases from V and 8 from J, leaving 12 bases between them. Germline CDR1 SGHTA, CDR2 FQGNSA. The CDR3 loop spans 13 amino acids. This chain's CDR3 is CASSRIRGEKLFF. In DNA, the CDR3 is TGTGCCAGCAGCAGAATTAGGGGGGAAAAACTGTTTTTT.

This clone was seen more than once but under ten times. The chain carries TRBV7-9 and TRBJ1-1, with a tentative D call TRBD1 (5 bases). Per germline, CDR1 SEHNR and CDR2 FQNEAQ (reference sequence). V was shortened by 2 bases and J by 3 bases, with 10 bases between the two germline ends. The CDR3 loop spans 14 amino acids. The CDR3 loop reads CASSLPAGHTEAFF. The DNA of the CDR3 is TGTGCCAGCAGCTTACCCGCAGGGCACACTGAAGCTTTCTTT.

With regard to this clone: Sequence at one end of the junction differs from germline and may be a read error. The V and J genes are TRBV5-1 and TRBJ2-5, with D possibly matching TRBD2 (7 bases). This CDR3 has 14 amino acids. Per germline, CDR1 SGHRS and CDR2 YFSETQ. DNA of the CDR3: TGCGCCAGCAGATTGGGGGGGCCTCAAGAGACCCAGTACTTC. It encodes CASRLGGPQETQYF.

This clone was observed a handful of times. CDR3 loop: CASSLGRTGAGQPQHF. The DNA of the CDR3 is TGTGCCAGCAGCTTGGGGAGGACAGGCGCGGGGCAGCCCCAGCATTTT. The rearrangement joins TRBV5-5 to TRBJ1-5, with TRBD1 identical over 7 bases. V dropped 0 bases and J dropped 7; count of bases not matched to a gene: 10. The V gene's germline CDR1 is SGHKS and CDR2 YYEKEE (reference sequence). The CDR3 is 16 amino acids.

The V and J genes are TRBV5-4 and TRBJ2-3; 13 nucleotides line up with TRBD2. CDR1 SGHNT and CDR2 YYREEE come from the germline V gene (reference sequence). CDR3 size: 19 residues. V was clipped by 3 bases and J by 3 bases; unmatched bases: 13. CDR3 amino acids: CASSSLGRTSGGETDTQYF. In DNA, the CDR3 is TGTGCCAGCAGCTCCTTAGGTCGTACTAGCGGGGGGGAAACAGATACGCAGTATTTT. The full variable domain, its missing parts supplied by reference TRBV5-4 and TRBJ2-3, is ETGVTQSPTHLIKTRGQQVTLRCSSQSGHNTVSWYQQALGQGPQFIFQYYREEENGRGNFPPRFSGLQFPNYSSELNVNALELDDSALYLCASSSLGRTSGGETDTQYFGPGTRLTVL.

The chain links TRBV5-1 to TRBJ2-5; 8 bases line up with TRBD1. Trimming cost V 1 base and J 5 bases; bases outside gene matches: 7. Germline loops: CDR1 SGHRS, CDR2 YFSETQ. This CDR3 has 15 residues. CDR3: CASSLYPGGLETQYF. CDR3 DNA sequence: TGCGCCAGCAGCTTGTATCCAGGGGGCTTGGAGACCCAGTACTTC.

The J gene is TRBJ1-6, the V gene TRBV27; D gene uncertain. Germline V lookup: CDR1 MNHEY, CDR2 SMNVEV (reference sequence). The CDR3 is made up of 13 amino acids. V was cut by 11 bases and J by 7 bases, with 15 bases left in between. DNA for the CDR3: TGTGCCGGCTATCGGCGGATAAATTCACCCCTCCACTTT. As protein: CAGYRRINSPLHF.

The rearrangement uses TRBV27 and TRBJ2-1; maybe TRBD2 (7 bases). Trimming shortened V by 6 bases and J by 7 bases, and 10 bases separated the two germline ends. CDR3 length: 12 amino acids. Germline CDR1 MNHEY, CDR2 SMNVEV (reference sequence). The CDR3 DNA follows: TGTGCCAGCAGGAGGGGGGGTAATGAGCAGTTCTTC. Its translation is CASRRGGNEQFF.

The rearrangement links TRBV7-9 to TRBJ2-7; the match to TRBD1 covers 9 bases. The ends lost 6 bases at V and 4 bases at J; junction bases unmatched: 7. Germline-derived CDR1 and CDR2 are SEHNR and FQNEAQ (reference sequence). There are 14 residues in the CDR3. CDR3: CASRNSGQGYEQYV. The CDR3 nucleotides are TGTGCCAGCAGAAACTCGGGACAGGGTTACGAGCAGTACGTC.

This clone has only a few counts. The chain couples TRBV4-2 to TRBJ2-2, with TRBD2 matching over 8 bases. With 1 base clipped from V and 6 bases from J, the junction kept 10 bases outside the gene matches. The germline CDR1 and CDR2 sequences are LGHNA and YNFKEQ. The CDR3 spans 17 residues. CDR3 DNA: TGTGCCAGCAGCCAAGGTTCCAGCGGGGGTGTCCCCGGGGAGCTGTTTTTT. It encodes CASSQGSSGGVPGELFF.

This clone turned up a few times. The V call is TRBV15, the J call TRBJ2-1; D ambiguous. The CDR3 is 13 residues long. Germline lookup yields CDR1 LNHNV and CDR2 YYDKDF (reference sequence). V lost 0 bases to trimming and J lost 10 bases, with 10 bases between them. In DNA form, the CDR3 reads TGTGCCACCAGCAGAGATTCAGGTCGGGAGCAGTTCTTC. Protein product: CATSRDSGREQFF.

The gene calls are TRBV7-9 and TRBJ1-1; D may be TRBD1 (5 bases). Between the trimmed V and J ends, which lost 5 bases and 2 bases, there was a span of 12 bases. Germline values: CDR1 SEHNR, CDR2 FQNEAQ (reference sequence). The CDR3 is made up of 14 amino acids. CDR3 region: CASSAGPVNTEAFF. As DNA, the CDR3 is TGTGCCAGCAGCGCGGGACCGGTCAACACTGAAGCTTTCTTT.

A word on this clone: This specimen includes other DNA sequences encoding the same CDR3. The J gene is TRBJ1-5, the V gene TRBV10-3; 8 nucleotides match TRBD1. With 4 bases clipped from V and 1 base from J, the junction kept 3 bases outside the gene matches. Germline V lookup: CDR1 ENHRY, CDR2 SYGVKD. CDR3 size: 15 residues. The CDR3 DNA follows: TGTGCCATCAGTGTGACAGGGGCAAGCAATCAGCCCCAGCATTTT. Residues: CAISVTGASNQPQHF.

This CDR3 is CAISGTGAGQPQHF. The DNA of the CDR3 is TGTGCCATCAGTGGGACCGGGGCGGGACAGCCCCAGCATTTT. The V gene is TRBV10-3, the J gene TRBJ1-5, with a possible D match to TRBD1 (5 bases). CDR3 size: 14 residues. The germline V and J ends were trimmed by 4 bases and 7 bases, with 14 bases remaining between them. In germline, CDR1 is ENHRY, CDR2 SYGVKD.

The rearrangement joins TRBV5-4 to TRBJ1-1, with D tentatively TRBD1 (6 bases). Germline V lookup: CDR1 SGHNT, CDR2 YYREEE (reference sequence). V gave up 4 bases and J gave up 1 base, with 11 bases separating them. This CDR3 is 14 amino acids long. The CDR3 sequence is CASSRDTQNTEAFF. In DNA form, the CDR3 reads TGTGCCAGCAGCCGGGACACCCAGAACACTGAAGCTTTCTTT.

This clone was found a few times. The chain has TRBV27 and TRBJ1-6, with 8 bases that match TRBD1. With 3 bases clipped from V and 9 bases from J, the junction kept 4 bases outside the gene matches. Germline V gene data show CDR1 as MNHEY and CDR2 as SMNVEV (reference sequence). The length of the CDR3 is 14 residues. CDR3 in DNA: TGTGCCAGCAGTTTCGGGACAGGTACTTCACCCCTCCACTTT. Protein product: CASSFGTGTSPLHF.

There are a few counts of this clone. V is TRBV11-3 and J is TRBJ1-6, with D tentatively TRBD1 (6 bases). V was pared by 1 base and J by 10 bases, with 14 bases between. Germline loops: CDR1 SGHNT, CDR2 YENEEA. This CDR3 has 15 amino acids. The CDR3 region has the DNA TGTGCCAGCAGCTTAGTGGCGACAGGAAAATCACCCCTCCACTTT. Translation gives CASSLVATGKSPLHF.

This clone turned up a few times. The genes are TRBV2 and TRBJ2-1, with 11 positions matching TRBD2. Germline lookup yields CDR1 SNHLY and CDR2 FYNNEI. This CDR3 contains 14 residues. V was clipped by 10 bases and J by 5 bases; unmatched bases: 7. The CDR3, as DNA: TGTGCCACCGTGATAGCGGGGGGGGACAATGAGCAGTTCTTC. Translating it yields CATVIAGGDNEQFF. Based on the CDR3 plus reference TRBV2 and TRBJ2-1, the full variable domain is EPEVTQTPSHQVTQMGQEVILRCVPISNHLYFYWYRQILGQKVEFLVSFYNNEISEKSEIFDDQFSVERPDGSNFTLKIRSTKLEDSAMYFCATVIAGGDNEQFFGPGTRLTVL.

CDR3 in amino acids: CASSELGADSSEAFF. Written as DNA, the CDR3 is TGTGCCAGCAGTGAATTGGGGGCAGACAGCAGCGAAGCTTTCTTT. J is TRBJ1-1 and V is TRBV25-1, with a weak D call TRBD1 (6 bases). The germline V gene has CDR1 MGHDK and CDR2 SYGVNS. V gave up 1 base and J gave up 8 bases, with 17 bases separating them. This CDR3 is built from 15 residues.